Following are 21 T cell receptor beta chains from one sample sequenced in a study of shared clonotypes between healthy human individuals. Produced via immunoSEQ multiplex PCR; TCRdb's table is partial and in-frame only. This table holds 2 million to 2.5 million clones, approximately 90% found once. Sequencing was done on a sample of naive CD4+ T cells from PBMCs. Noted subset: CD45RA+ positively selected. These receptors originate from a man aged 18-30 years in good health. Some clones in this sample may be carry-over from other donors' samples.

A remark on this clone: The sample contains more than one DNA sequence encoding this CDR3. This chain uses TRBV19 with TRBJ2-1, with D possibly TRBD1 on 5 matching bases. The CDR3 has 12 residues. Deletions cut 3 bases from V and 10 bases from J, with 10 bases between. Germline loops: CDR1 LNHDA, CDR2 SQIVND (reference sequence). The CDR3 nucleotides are TGTGCCAGTAGTATCCAGGGTGGGGAGCAGTTCTTC. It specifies CASSIQGGEQFF.

CDR3 sequence (DNA): TGTGCCAGCAGCTTATCGAAGGGACAACCAGCTAACTATGGCTACACCTTC. Its protein is CASSLSKGQPANYGYTF. The chain is built from TRBV11-2 and TRBJ1-2; D perhaps matches TRBD1 (6 bases). Germline V lookup: CDR1 SGHAT, CDR2 FQNNGV. Trimming left V 2 bases short and J 0 bases short, with 16 bases between. The CDR3 is 17 residues long.

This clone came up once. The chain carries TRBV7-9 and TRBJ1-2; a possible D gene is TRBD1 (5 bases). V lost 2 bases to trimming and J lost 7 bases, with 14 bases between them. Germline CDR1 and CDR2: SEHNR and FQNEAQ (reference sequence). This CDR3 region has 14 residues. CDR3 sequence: CASSLLGGLSGYTF. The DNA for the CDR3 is TGTGCCAGCAGCTTATTGGGGGGGTTATCTGGCTACACCTTC.

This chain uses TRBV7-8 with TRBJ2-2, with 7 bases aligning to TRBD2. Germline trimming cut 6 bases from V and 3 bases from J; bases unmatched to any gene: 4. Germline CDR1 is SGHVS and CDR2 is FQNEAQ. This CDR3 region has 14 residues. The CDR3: CASRVAGHTGELFF. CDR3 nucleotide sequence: TGTGCCAGCAGGGTAGCGGGCCACACCGGGGAGCTGTTTTTT.

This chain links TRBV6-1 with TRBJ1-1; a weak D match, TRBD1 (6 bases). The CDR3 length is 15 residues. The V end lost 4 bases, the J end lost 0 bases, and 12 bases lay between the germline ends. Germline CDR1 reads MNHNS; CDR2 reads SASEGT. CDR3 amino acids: CASSALRQVNTEAFF. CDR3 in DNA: TGTGCCAGCAGTGCCCTAAGACAGGTGAACACTGAAGCTTTCTTT.

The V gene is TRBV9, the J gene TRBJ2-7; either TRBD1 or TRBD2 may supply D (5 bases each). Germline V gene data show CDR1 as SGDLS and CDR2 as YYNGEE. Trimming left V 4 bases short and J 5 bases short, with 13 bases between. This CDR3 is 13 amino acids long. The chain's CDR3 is CASSTGRGDEQYF. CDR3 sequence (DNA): TGTGCCAGCAGCACAGGCAGAGGGGACGAGCAGTACTTC. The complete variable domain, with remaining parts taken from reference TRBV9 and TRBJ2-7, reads DSGVTQTPKHLITATGQRVTLRCSPRSGDLSVYWYQQSLDQGLQFLIQYYNGEERAKGNILERFSAQQFPDLHSELNLSSLELGDSALYFCASSTGRGDEQYFGPGTRLTVT.

The CDR3 DNA sequence: TGTGCCAGCAGTCCGAGACTGAACACTGAAGCTTTCTTT. Protein sequence: CASSPRLNTEAFF. The chain combines TRBV6-1 with TRBJ1-1, with D uncertain. This CDR3 contains 13 residues. Germline-derived CDR1 and CDR2 are MNHNS and SASEGT. Trimming shortened V by 5 bases and J by 0 bases, and 7 bases separated the two germline ends.

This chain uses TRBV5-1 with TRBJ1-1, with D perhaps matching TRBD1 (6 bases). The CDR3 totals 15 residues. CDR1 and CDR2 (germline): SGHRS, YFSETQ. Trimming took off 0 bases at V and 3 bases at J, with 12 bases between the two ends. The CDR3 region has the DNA TGCGCCAGCAGCTTGGCCGGGGGCAAGGACACTGAAGCTTTCTTT. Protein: CASSLAGGKDTEAFF.

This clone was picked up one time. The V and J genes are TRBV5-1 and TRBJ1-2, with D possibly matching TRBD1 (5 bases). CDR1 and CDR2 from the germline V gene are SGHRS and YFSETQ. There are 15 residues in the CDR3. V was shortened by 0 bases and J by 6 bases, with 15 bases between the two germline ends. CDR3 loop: CASSLVFRGTDGYTF. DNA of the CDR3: TGCGCCAGCAGCTTGGTTTTCCGGGGCACGGATGGCTACACCTTC.

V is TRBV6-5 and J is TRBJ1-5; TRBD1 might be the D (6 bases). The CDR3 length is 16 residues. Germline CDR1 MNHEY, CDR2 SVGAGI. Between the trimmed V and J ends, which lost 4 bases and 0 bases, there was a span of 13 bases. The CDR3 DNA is TGTGCCAGCAGTTCACATGGACAGTATAGCAATCAGCCCCAGCATTTT. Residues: CASSSHGQYSNQPQHF.

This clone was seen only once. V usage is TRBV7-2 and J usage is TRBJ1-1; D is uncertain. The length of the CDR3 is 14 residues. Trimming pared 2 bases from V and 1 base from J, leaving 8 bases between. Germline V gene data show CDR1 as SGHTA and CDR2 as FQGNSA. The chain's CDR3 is CASSLNGKNTEAFF. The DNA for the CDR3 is TGTGCCAGCAGCTTAAACGGAAAGAACACTGAAGCTTTCTTT.

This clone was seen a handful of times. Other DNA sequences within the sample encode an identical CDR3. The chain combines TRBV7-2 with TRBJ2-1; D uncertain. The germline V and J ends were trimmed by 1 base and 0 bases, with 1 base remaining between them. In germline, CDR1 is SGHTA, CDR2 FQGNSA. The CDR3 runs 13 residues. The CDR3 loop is CASSLGSYNEQFF. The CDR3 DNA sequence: TGTGCCAGCAGCTTAGGCTCCTACAATGAGCAGTTCTTC.

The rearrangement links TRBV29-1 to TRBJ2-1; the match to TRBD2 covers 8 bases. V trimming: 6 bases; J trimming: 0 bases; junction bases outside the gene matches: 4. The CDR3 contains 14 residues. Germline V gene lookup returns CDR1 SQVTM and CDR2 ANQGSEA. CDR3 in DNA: TGCAGCGTGCAGACTAGCGACTCCTACAATGAGCAGTTCTTC. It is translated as CSVQTSDSYNEQFF.

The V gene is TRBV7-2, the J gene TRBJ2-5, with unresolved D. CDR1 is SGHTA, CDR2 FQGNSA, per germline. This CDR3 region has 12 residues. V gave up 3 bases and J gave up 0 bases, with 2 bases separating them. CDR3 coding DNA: TGTGCCAGCAGCTTCAACCAAGAGACCCAGTACTTC. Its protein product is CASSFNQETQYF. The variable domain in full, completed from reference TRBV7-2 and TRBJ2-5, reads GAGVSQSPSNKVTEKGKDVELRCDPISGHTALYWYRQSLGQGLEFLIYFQGNSAPDKSGLPSDRFSAERTGGSVSTLTIQRTQQEDSAVYLCASSFNQETQYFGPGTRLLVL.

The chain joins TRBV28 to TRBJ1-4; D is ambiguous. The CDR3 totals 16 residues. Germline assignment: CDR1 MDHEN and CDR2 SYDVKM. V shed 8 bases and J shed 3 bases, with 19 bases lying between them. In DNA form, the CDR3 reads TGTGCCAGCTGCCAGGACGGCGGCAACTCTAATGAAAAACTGTTTTTT. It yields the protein CASCQDGGNSNEKLFF.

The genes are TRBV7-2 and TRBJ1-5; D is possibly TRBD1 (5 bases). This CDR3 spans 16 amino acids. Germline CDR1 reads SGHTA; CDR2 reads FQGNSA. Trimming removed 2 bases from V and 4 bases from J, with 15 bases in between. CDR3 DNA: TGTGCCAGCAGCTTAAATAACAGGAAGGCAAATCAGCCCCAGCATTTT. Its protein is CASSLNNRKANQPQHF.

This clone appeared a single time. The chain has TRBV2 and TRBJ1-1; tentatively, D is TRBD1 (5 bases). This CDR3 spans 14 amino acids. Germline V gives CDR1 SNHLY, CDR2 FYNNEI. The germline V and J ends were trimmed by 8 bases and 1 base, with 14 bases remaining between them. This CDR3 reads CASSFQGPNTEAFF. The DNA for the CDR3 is TGTGCCAGCTCATTCCAGGGACCGAACACTGAAGCTTTCTTT.

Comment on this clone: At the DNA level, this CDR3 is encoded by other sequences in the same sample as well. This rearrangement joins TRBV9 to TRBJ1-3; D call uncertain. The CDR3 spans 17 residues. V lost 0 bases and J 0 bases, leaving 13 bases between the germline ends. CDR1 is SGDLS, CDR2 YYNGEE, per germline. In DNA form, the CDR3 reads TGTGCCAGCAGCGTAGGAGGCGGAAGGAGCTCTGGAAACACCATATATTTT. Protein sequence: CASSVGGGRSSGNTIYF.

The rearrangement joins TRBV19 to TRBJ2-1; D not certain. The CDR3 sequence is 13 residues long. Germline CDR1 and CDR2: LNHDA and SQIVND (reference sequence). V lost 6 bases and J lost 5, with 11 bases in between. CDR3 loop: CASSVGRDNEQFF. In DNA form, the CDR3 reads TGTGCCAGTAGCGTTGGACGCGACAATGAGCAGTTCTTC.

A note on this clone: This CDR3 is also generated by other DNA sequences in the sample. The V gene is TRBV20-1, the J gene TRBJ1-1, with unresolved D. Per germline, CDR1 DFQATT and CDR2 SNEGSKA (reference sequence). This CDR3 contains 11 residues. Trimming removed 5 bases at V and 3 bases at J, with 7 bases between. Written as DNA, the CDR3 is TGCAGTGCTTCGGGGTACACTGAAGCTTTCTTT. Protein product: CSASGYTEAFF.

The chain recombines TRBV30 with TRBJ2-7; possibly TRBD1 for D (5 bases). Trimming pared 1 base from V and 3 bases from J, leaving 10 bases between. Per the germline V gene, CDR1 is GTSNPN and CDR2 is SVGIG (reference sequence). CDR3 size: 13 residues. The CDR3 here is CAWSAQVSYEQYF. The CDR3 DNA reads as TGTGCCTGGAGTGCACAGGTAAGCTACGAGCAGTACTTC.